This TCR beta chain emerged from a study of CD8 T cells in ankylosing spondylitis. Regarding the study as a whole: Existing reports had already noted some motif variants in reactive arthritis synovial fluid and blood.

Making the TCR beta libraries involved quantitative 5'-RACE with molecular barcodes. TCRdb fed the 5' RACE reads into MiXCR, producing one record per CDR3 protein. The sample shows about 92,000 distinct CDR3 sequences, 8.8% of them seen only once. Concerning this clonotype: Its antigen is currently unknown. A much bigger clone sits one base away, suggesting this may be a read error.

The V gene's germline CDR1 is SGHRS and CDR2 YFSETQ. CDR3 length equals 17 residues. This TCR came from a male donor with ankylosing spondylitis or in good health (not recorded which). What was sequenced was blood, either unsorted or a sorted T cell fraction (not recorded which). V usage is TRBV5-1 and J usage is TRBJ1-6; D is unresolved. The CDR3 protein is CASSLEIFPGVSSHLHF. In nucleotides, the CDR3 is TGCGCCAGCAGCTTGGAGATCTTCCCGGGAGTGAGTTCACACCTCCACTTT.